This TCR beta chain emerged from a study of cytotoxic CD8 clonotypes in ibrutinib-treated CLL. In germline, CDR1 is SEHNR, CDR2 FQNEAQ (reference sequence). The CDR3 extends over 14 amino acids. Trimming shortened V by 6 bases and J by 0 bases, and 11 bases separated the two germline ends. TCRdb's copy holds only in-frame clones and misses some; the assay was immunoSEQ multiplex PCR. The sample consists of roughly 53,000 clones, 50% to 65% of them appearing once. V is TRBV7-9 and J is TRBJ1-1; no reliable D call. The specimen was PBMCs, collected at disease progression, from a patient treated with ibrutinib. The TCR was taken from a human donor with chronic lymphocytic leukemia. The CDR3 DNA sequence: TGTGCCAGCAGTATCTCGAACCTGAACACTGAAGCTTTCTTT. The encoded protein is CASSISNLNTEAFF.